This T cell receptor (beta chain) was recovered during a study of OX40 agonist ivuxolimab in advanced cancers. Study at large: Treatment of patients was with ivuxolimab, an agonistic anti-OX40 (CD134) antibody. The dose of intravenous ivuxolimab that patients received every 2 weeks ranged from 0.01 to 10 mg/kg. Study results and caveats: Among the nonresponders, some also had low normalized T-cell clonal expansion. With doses of 0.1 to 3.0 mg/kg, CD4+ and CD8+ blood T cells had undergone clonal expansion by week 6.

Here immunoSEQ multiplex PCR was the method, and the copy in TCRdb shows in-frame clones only, minus some. The sample shows tens of thousands of clones, about 89% of them seen only once. In regard to this clone: Its specificity is unknown.

Germline CDR1 SEHNR, CDR2 FQNEAQ (reference sequence). CDR3 length: 15 amino acids. The trim removed 1 base at V and 4 bases at J, leaving 4 bases unmatched. This specimen consisted of CD4+ or CD8+ T cells sorted from blood, obtained in a trial of the OX40 agonist ivuxolimab. This clonotype was sampled from an adult with an advanced solid tumor such as melanoma, head and neck, liver or kidney cancer. V and J are TRBV7-9 and TRBJ2-7, with 10 bases lining up with TRBD2. This CDR3 is CASSLVRTSGYEQYV. For the CDR3, the DNA is TGTGCCAGCAGCTTAGTCCGGACTAGCGGATACGAGCAGTACGTC.